This T cell receptor beta chain was sequenced in a study of CD4 T cells in relation to SARS-CoV-2 and coronaviruses. Across the study: TCR beta CDR3s were sequenced after 10-day antigen culture of PBMCs. Negative control cultures got HIV-1 Nef peptides or no peptide. Study outcomes and limitations: Each donor contributed either pre-pandemic or post-infection samples, not both.

Assay used: immunoSEQ multiplex PCR; TCRdb lists only in-frame clones, some missing. The data show tens of thousands of clones, with around 80% seen just once and 20% to 25% held by the top ten. Note on this clone: The antigen remains undetermined.

The unexposed donors gave CD4+ T cells in about 2010-2019, prior to COVID-19. The cells were cultured for 10 days before CD4+ T cells were isolated. The sequenced material came from CD4+ T cells from PBMCs, cultured in vitro. The TCR sequence derives from a human donor in good health.

CDR3 DNA: TGTGCCAGCAGCGACAGCAATAAAAACATTCAGTACTTC. It specifies CASSDSNKNIQYF. This chain joins TRBV12-3 or TRBV12-4 and TRBJ2-4; weak D call: TRBD1 (5 bases). The CDR3 covers 13 residues. V dropped 6 bases and J dropped 4 bases, with 10 bases sitting between them.